The 8 T cell receptor beta chains reported below all come from one sample, sequenced in a study of STAT5B mutations in CD4+ large granular lymphocyte leukemia. This table comes from immunoSEQ multiplex PCR, and its TCRdb copy is limited to in-frame clones, with some not included. This table holds around 32,000 clones, approximately 80% found once. The specimen sequenced was CD4+ T cells from blood buffy coats. The receptors come from a human donor in good health.

This clone was observed once. The chain carries TRBV7-2 and TRBJ1-5; D perhaps matches TRBD1 (6 bases). The CDR3 spans 15 residues. V lost 2 bases to trimming and J lost 6 bases, with 14 bases between them. Germline V gives CDR1 SGHTA, CDR2 FQGNSA. CDR3 in DNA: TGTGCCAGCAGCTTAAGGTCAGGGGACGGTCAGCCCCAGCATTTT. Its protein is CASSLRSGDGQPQHF.

The J gene is TRBJ2-7, the V gene TRBV28; TRBD2 agrees at 11 bases. Trimming at V came to 4 bases and at J to 3 bases, leaving 8 bases not matched to a gene. The V gene's germline CDR1 is MDHEN and CDR2 SYDVKM. The CDR3 spans 16 residues. CDR3 region: CASSSLAGGRYYEQYV. Written as DNA, the CDR3 is TGTGCCAGCAGTTCCCTAGCGGGGGGTCGCTACTACGAGCAGTACGTC.

This chain links TRBV2 with TRBJ2-7; D may correspond to TRBD1 or TRBD2 (6 bases each). The CDR3 runs to 12 residues. CDR1 is SNHLY, CDR2 FYNNEI, per germline. The ends were cut back, 6 bases at V and 3 bases at J, with 9 bases in the middle. The CDR3 loop reads CASRGGHYEQYV. The CDR3 DNA reads as TGTGCCAGCAGGGGGGGACACTACGAGCAGTACGTC.

The chain is built from TRBV29-1 and TRBJ2-5; a possible D gene is TRBD1 (5 bases). The CDR3 consists of 13 residues. V lost 5 bases and J 6 bases, leaving 16 bases between the germline ends. Germline-derived CDR1 and CDR2 are SQVTM and ANQGSEA. CDR3: CSVLKEQEKTQYF. The DNA for the CDR3 is TGCAGCGTTCTAAAAGAACAGGAAAAGACCCAGTACTTC.

This clone has a single count. V gene TRBV2 combines with J gene TRBJ1-2; D gene ambiguous. The V gene lost 5 bases and the J gene lost 4 bases, with 11 bases spanning the gap. The CDR3 extends over 13 amino acids. Germline CDR1 SNHLY, CDR2 FYNNEI. The CDR3 spells CASSLTAFYGYTF. CDR3 coding DNA: TGTGCCAGCAGTCTTACAGCATTCTATGGCTACACCTTC.

The genes are TRBV6-6 and TRBJ1-5, with D perhaps TRBD1 (5 bases). The CDR3 is made up of 14 amino acids. The germline gives CDR1 MNHNY, CDR2 SVGAGI (reference sequence). V was clipped by 7 bases and J by 0 bases, with 10 bases between them. CDR3 in amino acids: CASTKTDSNQPQHF. CDR3 bases: TGTGCCAGCACAAAGACAGATAGCAATCAGCCCCAGCATTTT.

This sequence joins TRBV7-9 and TRBJ1-2; perhaps TRBD1 as D (5 bases). The V and J ends lost 8 bases and 2 bases respectively, with 9 bases between them. Germline loops: CDR1 SEHNR, CDR2 FQNEAQ (reference sequence). The CDR3 loop spans 12 amino acids. For the CDR3, the DNA is TGTGCCAGCTCAGGGAACAACTATGGCTACACCTTC. This translates into CASSGNNYGYTF.

Written as DNA, the CDR3 is TGTGCCAGTAGTATTCGGTCGGGCGGGGAGCTGTTTTTT. Residues: CASSIRSGGELFF. The chain links TRBV19 to TRBJ2-2; no reliable D call. In germline, CDR1 is LNHDA, CDR2 SQIVND (reference sequence). The CDR3 loop spans 13 amino acids. V was cut by 3 bases and J by 7 bases, with 9 bases left in between.